The next 26 T cell receptor beta chains were all read from a single sample in a study of CXCR3-negative and CXCR3-positive naive CD8 T cells. For these TCRs, the target antigens are not known. UMI-labeled TRB cDNA libraries were prepared by 5' RACE. TCRdb re-called the 5' RACE reads and gives one entry per CDR3 protein, without DNA. The listing records 150,000 or so distinct CDR3 sequences. Study results and limitations: Hydrophobicity was higher for TRB CDR3s found in CXCR3-positive naive cells than in CXCR3-negative naive cells.

The sample was naive CXCR3+ CD8+ T cells from blood. Subset described: CD45RO-CCR7+CD27+CD95- naive CD8+ T cells expressing CXCR3 (TNR3+). The origin of the receptors is a human donor in good health. Some clones in this sample may be carry-over from other donors' samples.

The chain employs TRBV9 and TRBJ2-7; the D call from TCRdb, TRBD1, cannot be confirmed without DNA. Per the germline V gene, CDR1 is SGDLS and CDR2 is YYNGEE. The CDR3 totals 15 residues. The CDR3 reads CASSVDYGHNYEQYF.

The V gene is TRBV5-1, the J gene TRBJ1-1; without DNA, the TCRdb call of TRBD1 cannot be checked. CDR1 and CDR2 from the germline V gene are SGHRS and YFSETQ. The CDR3 extends over 14 amino acids. The CDR3 sequence is CASSLGQGEAEAFF.

The genes are TRBV2 and TRBJ2-5. Germline V CDR1 and CDR2: SNHLY, FYNNEI. This CDR3 spans 14 amino acids. Here the CDR3 reads CASSEFGGKETQYF.

The chain recombines TRBV5-1 with TRBJ2-7; without DNA, the TCRdb call of TRBD2 cannot be checked. CDR3 length: 15 amino acids. The germline V gene has CDR1 SGHRS and CDR2 YFSETQ. CDR3 protein: CASSFFSGGSYEQYF.

This chain uses TRBV18 with TRBJ2-7; TCRdb's D gene call, TRBD1, goes unchecked for lack of DNA. This CDR3 has 13 residues. The germline V gene encodes CDR1 KGHSH and CDR2 LQKENI. The CDR3 spells CASSADPPYEQYF.

The chain combines TRBV14 with TRBJ2-7; TCRdb selects TRBD2, and the lack of DNA leaves this call unchecked. CDR1 is SGHDN and CDR2 is FVKESK in the germline V gene. CDR3 length: 17 residues. The CDR3 spells CASSQALAGGPTYEQYF. Based on the CDR3 plus reference TRBV14 and TRBJ2-7, the full variable domain is EAGVTQFPSHSVIEKGQTVTLRCDPISGHDNLYWYRRVMGKEIKFLLHFVKESKQDESGMPNNRFLAERTGGTYSTLKVQPAELEDSGVYFCASSQALAGGPTYEQYFGPGTRLTVT.

The CDR3 is CASSLGRLEQYF. The rearrangement uses TRBV7-8 and TRBJ2-7. CDR1 SGHVS and CDR2 FQNEAQ come from the germline V gene. This CDR3 spans 12 amino acids.

This rearrangement joins TRBV28 to TRBJ2-7; TCRdb's D call, TRBD2, is unchecked because there is no DNA. Per the germline V gene, CDR1 is MDHEN and CDR2 is SYDVKM. This CDR3 spans 13 amino acids. CDR3 region: CASRGLAVYEQYF. The full variable domain, completed using reference TRBV28 and TRBJ2-7, is DVKVTQSSRYLVKRTGEKVFLECVQDMDHENMFWYRQDPGLGLRLIYFSYDVKMKEKGDIPEGYSVSREKKERFSLILESASTNQTSMYLCASRGLAVYEQYFGPGTRLTVT.

V gene TRBV6-6 combines with J gene TRBJ2-3; TCRdb gives TRBD1 as the D gene, but with no DNA this cannot be confirmed. In germline, CDR1 is MNHNY, CDR2 SVGAGI (reference sequence). This CDR3 has 18 residues. CDR3 in amino acids: CASSYSRDDESNTDTQYF.

V and J are TRBV4-3 and TRBJ1-4. Germline assignment: CDR1 LGHNA and CDR2 YSLEER. The CDR3 extends over 16 amino acids. The CDR3 sequence: CASSQDHWDGNEKLFF.

The chain uses TRBV15 and TRBJ2-7; TCRdb indicates TRBD1, and absent DNA this call remains unverified. The CDR3 extends over 14 amino acids. Germline V gene data show CDR1 as LNHNV and CDR2 as YYDKDF (reference sequence). CDR3 loop: CATSRGTGGDEQYF.

The V and J genes are TRBV7-8 and TRBJ2-1; TCRdb gives TRBD2 as the D gene, but with no DNA this cannot be confirmed. CDR3 length equals 15 residues. Germline V gives CDR1 SGHVS, CDR2 FQNEAQ. Here the CDR3 reads CASSLVTSGYNEQFF.

The rearrangement uses TRBV4-3 and TRBJ2-7; there is no DNA to check the TCRdb D call of TRBD2. This CDR3 region has 15 residues. Germline V gene data show CDR1 as LGHNA and CDR2 as YSLEER. The CDR3 here is CASSQFRTATYEQYF.

The chain links TRBV9 to TRBJ2-7; without DNA, the TCRdb call of TRBD2 cannot be checked. The CDR3 runs 16 residues. From germline, CDR1 is SGDLS and CDR2 YYNGEE. Here the CDR3 reads CASSVAPSGGTYEQYF.

The chain joins TRBV12-3 or TRBV12-4 to TRBJ2-7; TCRdb designates TRBD1, a call that cannot be tested without DNA. The CDR3 is 15 amino acids. CDR3 sequence reads: CASSVHQGSLNEQYF.

The chain uses TRBV6-2 or TRBV6-3 and TRBJ2-1. This CDR3 spans 13 amino acids. In germline, CDR1 is MNHEY, CDR2 SVGEGT. The CDR3 region is CASSYTEERDLFF.

This chain connects TRBV4-3 to TRBJ1-2. Germline V lookup: CDR1 LGHNA, CDR2 YSLEER. The CDR3 runs to 15 residues. CDR3 loop: CASSQDRDIYYGYTF.

V usage is TRBV20-1 and J usage is TRBJ1-1. The CDR3 sequence is 15 residues long. Germline lookup yields CDR1 DFQATT and CDR2 SNEGSKA (reference sequence). CDR3 residues: CSPLGLGWANTEAFF.

The chain uses TRBV28 and TRBJ2-7; TCRdb proposes TRBD2, but this gene call is untestable without DNA. The CDR3 consists of 12 residues. CDR1 is MDHEN, CDR2 SYDVKM, per germline. The CDR3: CASSFGTREQYF.

The chain combines TRBV12-3 or TRBV12-4 with TRBJ2-7; the D call from TCRdb, TRBD1, cannot be confirmed without DNA. The CDR3 totals 15 residues. Here the CDR3 reads CASSLMGTGGHEQYF.

This chain uses TRBV12-3 or TRBV12-4 with TRBJ2-5; the D gene TCRdb calls, TRBD2, cannot be checked with no DNA. The CDR3 is made up of 14 amino acids. This CDR3 reads CASSRPSWEGTQYF.

The chain has TRBV6-1 and TRBJ2-7. Germline V lookup: CDR1 MNHNS, CDR2 SASEGT. The CDR3 runs 13 residues. This chain's CDR3 is CASSGLLNYEQYF.

This chain joins TRBV12-5 and TRBJ2-1. CDR1 and CDR2 (germline): LGHNT, FRNRAP. This CDR3 spans 13 amino acids. CDR3 protein: CASGWGVYNEQFF.

This chain connects TRBV12-3 or TRBV12-4 to TRBJ2-7; TCRdb reports TRBD1, a call that lacks DNA to check it against. The CDR3 runs to 13 residues. CDR3 loop: CASSLYGGGEQYF.

The chain employs TRBV20-1 and TRBJ2-1; TCRdb indicates TRBD1, and absent DNA this call remains unverified. Germline V gene lookup returns CDR1 DFQATT and CDR2 SNEGSKA (reference sequence). The CDR3 is 11 residues long. CDR3 region: CSVGGYNEQFF.

The chain recombines TRBV14 with TRBJ2-4; without DNA, the TCRdb call of TRBD1 cannot be checked. Germline CDR1 and CDR2: SGHDN and FVKESK. The CDR3 length is 14 residues. The CDR3 reads CASSEGEAKNIQYF.